This T cell receptor (beta chain) was sequenced during a study of identical twins. Study-level findings and limits: Twin-shared out-of-frame alpha sequences were enriched for low generation probability. For out-of-frame beta sequences, excess twin sharing was weaker. There were fewer insertions in abundant cord blood beta clonotypes, but memory repertoires showed no such pattern.

About this clonotype: Its antigen is undetermined. The junction departs from the called germline gene at one end, perhaps through a read error.

The CDR3 contains 14 residues. The germline gives CDR1 MNHEY, CDR2 SMNVEV (reference sequence). TCRdb re-analysed the 5' RACE reads in MiXCR, keeping a single row per CDR3 protein. The top ten clones hold about 0.25% of a sample with roughly 1,500,000 distinct CDR3 sequences, roughly 35% of them seen once. The chain employs TRBV27 and TRBJ2-3; D possibly corresponds to TRBD2 (6 bases). The source of this sequence is a newborn girl in good health. The sequenced material came from cord blood. This CDR3 reads CASGLSSGTDTQYF. CDR3 coding DNA: TGTGCCAGCGGTTTATCTAGCGGCACAGATACGCAGTATTTT.